This is a list of T cell receptor beta chains from one sample in a study of cytomegalovirus exposure and HLA in healthy donors. The method was immunoSEQ multiplex PCR; TCRdb's version includes in-frame clones alone and lacks a portion of them. The sample lists around 150,000 clones, around 74% occurring once. Material: PBMCs. The receptor set was obtained from a young woman in good health and CMV-seronegative. Each CDR3 is given with its conserved first and last residue. Fields, in order: D gene, V gene, clone size, J gene, CDR3 protein, CDR3 DNA. The D gene is left open where the match is weak. Not every row has a clone size; where given, it reads once, few, many or a size class.

>-|TRBV28|-|TRBJ2-7
CASSLKHEQYF
TGTGCCAGCAGTTTAAAGCACGAGCAGTACTTC
>-|TRBV9|few|TRBJ1-1
CASSDNLKTANTEAFF
TGTGCCAGCAGTGACAACCTCAAGACAGCGAACACTGAAGCTTTCTTT
>TRBD2|TRBV7-3|-|TRBJ2-3
CASSQGLAGGTDTQYF
TGTGCCAGCAGCCAAGGACTAGCGGGGGGCACAGATACGCAGTATTTT
>-|TRBV7-3|-|TRBJ2-2
CASSLSGTGELFF
TGTGCCAGCAGCTTATCAGGCACCGGGGAGCTGTTTTTT
>-|TRBV2|-|TRBJ1-5
CASSRTGRYSNQPQHF
TGTGCCAGCAGTCGAACAGGAAGATATAGCAATCAGCCCCAGCATTTT
>TRBD2|TRBV11-2|-|TRBJ2-7
CASSPGGGSSYEQYF
TGTGCCAGCAGCCCCGGCGGGGGGAGCTCCTACGAGCAGTACTTC
>TRBD1|TRBV30|-|TRBJ1-2
CAFSIIGQGALRGYTF
TGTGCCTTCTCAATAATAGGACAGGGGGCGCTTCGTGGCTACACCTTC
>-|TRBV5-1|few|TRBJ1-4
CASSWSTAEKLFF
TGCGCCAGCAGCTGGTCGACAGCTGAAAAACTGTTTTTT
>TRBD1|TRBV5-4|-|TRBJ2-2
CASSSPDRGAGELFF
TGTGCCAGCAGCTCCCCGGACAGGGGGGCCGGGGAGCTGTTTTTT
>-|TRBV7-2|once|TRBJ2-5
CASSFNRQETQYF
TGTGCCAGCAGCTTTAACAGACAAGAGACCCAGTACTTC
>TRBD1|TRBV5-5|-|TRBJ1-1
CASSLVVGQGGTEAFF
TGTGCCAGCAGCTTGGTCGTGGGACAGGGGGGCACTGAAGCTTTCTTT
>-|TRBV27|-|TRBJ1-2
CASSLGARYYGYTF
TGTGCCAGCAGTTTAGGGGCGCGGTACTATGGCTACACCTTC
>-|TRBV7-8|few|TRBJ1-1
CASSLVGRVSEAFF
TGTGCCAGCAGCTTAGTAGGCAGGGTGAGTGAAGCTTTCTTT
>-|TRBV29-1|-|TRBJ1-1
CSVGPGHGPTEAFF
TGCAGCGTTGGGCCGGGACATGGCCCCACTGAAGCTTTCTTT
>TRBD1|TRBV6-1|-|TRBJ2-7
CASSEPGQGVPYEQYF
TGTGCCAGCAGCGAACCGGGACAGGGGGTCCCCTACGAGCAGTACTTC
>-|TRBV2|-|TRBJ2-7
CASSYDRNREQYF
TGTGCCAGCTCCTACGACAGGAATAGAGAGCAGTACTTC
>-|TRBV28|-|TRBJ1-4
CASLSNEKLFF
TGTGCCAGCTTATCGAATGAAAAACTGTTTTTT
>-|TRBV6-1|-|TRBJ1-1
CASSVRENTEAFF
TGTGCCAGCAGTGTACGGGAGAACACTGAAGCTTTCTTT
>-|TRBV2|-|TRBJ1-2
CASRRGTYGYTF
TGTGCCAGCAGAAGGGGAACCTATGGCTACACCTTC
>-|TRBV2|-|TRBJ1-4
CASSVQVANEKLFF
TGTGCCAGCAGTGTACAGGTCGCTAATGAAAAACTGTTTTTT
>-|TRBV6-1|once|TRBJ2-7
CASSEYRGSYEQYF
TGTGCCAGCAGTGAGTATCGGGGCTCCTACGAGCAGTACTTC
>TRBD1|TRBV5-1|-|TRBJ1-1
CASSSQGGNTEAFF
TGCGCCAGCAGCTCACAGGGGGGGAACACTGAAGCTTTCTTT
>-|TRBV7-9|-|TRBJ1-1
CASSPLTGVNTEAFF
TGTGCCAGCAGCCCCCTGACGGGTGTGAACACTGAAGCTTTCTTT
>-|TRBV27|-|TRBJ2-7
CASSHLDSSYEQYF
TGTGCCAGCAGCCACCTTGACAGCTCCTACGAGCAGTACTTC
>TRBD1|TRBV25-1|-|TRBJ2-7
CASSRRTGGNYEQYF
TGTGCCAGCAGTAGACGGACAGGGGGTAACTACGAGCAGTACTTC
>TRBD1|TRBV27|once|TRBJ2-7
CASRDRFSYEQYF
TGTGCCAGCAGGGACAGGTTTTCCTACGAGCAGTACTTC
>-|TRBV7-2|-|TRBJ1-6
CASSSQAGPNNSPLHF
TGTGCCAGCAGCTCCCAAGCCGGTCCCAATAATTCACCCCTCCACTTT
>-|TRBV30|-|TRBJ1-2
CAWSDTGISGYTF
TGTGCCTGGAGTGACACAGGGATAAGTGGCTACACCTTC
>-|TRBV9|few|TRBJ1-2
CASSESNMPTAYYGYTF
TGTGCCAGCAGCGAATCCAACATGCCGACAGCCTACTATGGCTACACCTTC
>-|TRBV6-6|-|TRBJ2-1
CASRLLAGPYNEQFF
TGTGCCAGCAGGCTCTTGGCGGGGCCCTACAATGAGCAGTTCTTC
>TRBD1|TRBV4-1|-|TRBJ1-2
CASSQEVQGKEYGYTF
TGCGCCAGCAGCCAAGAGGTACAGGGGAAGGAGTATGGCTACACCTTC
>-|TRBV2|-|TRBJ2-1
CASRKEVVANEQFF
TGTGCCAGCAGGAAGGAGGTTGTCGCCAATGAGCAGTTCTTC
>TRBD2|TRBV6-1|-|TRBJ2-1
CASTFGGAVVRQFF
TGTGCCAGCACGTTCGGGGGGGCCGTAGTAAGGCAGTTCTTC
>TRBD1|TRBV30|-|TRBJ2-7
CAWSQDRALGEQYF
TGTGCCTGGAGTCAGGACAGGGCGTTGGGCGAGCAGTACTTC
>-|TRBV21-1|-|TRBJ1-6
CASGGQFNSPLHF
TGTGCCAGCGGTGGTCAGTTTAATTCACCCCTCCACTTT
>TRBD2|TRBV30|-|TRBJ2-3
CAWTLGAGGPGLGTQYF
TGTGCCTGGACCCTGGGCGCGGGGGGGCCCGGTCTAGGTACGCAGTATTTT
>TRBD2|TRBV2|-|TRBJ2-1
CASSQPTAGGLDEQFF
TGTGCCAGCAGTCAGCCAACAGCGGGGGGGCTGGATGAGCAGTTCTTC
>TRBD2|TRBV19|-|TRBJ2-1
CATLDGGAGSEQFF
TGTGCCACCCTGGACGGGGGGGCAGGCTCTGAGCAGTTCTTC
>-|TRBV7-8|-|TRBJ1-3
CASSPITGSGNTIYF
TGTGCCAGCAGCCCTATTACCGGCTCTGGAAACACCATATATTTT
>-|TRBV27|-|TRBJ2-7
CASSLTGLGGSYEQYF
TGTGCCAGCAGTTTAACGGGGTTAGGCGGATCCTACGAGCAGTACTTC
>-|TRBV2|once|TRBJ2-7
CASREGKATYF
TGTGCCAGCCGAGAGGGAAAAGCAACGTACTTC
>-|TRBV11-3|-|TRBJ1-6
CASSLDLNSPLHF
TGTGCCAGCAGCTTAGATCTAAATTCACCCCTCCACTTT
>TRBD1|TRBV28|-|TRBJ2-4
CASSSQGVGKNIQYF
TGTGCCAGCAGTAGCCAGGGGGTGGGCAAAAACATTCAGTACTTC
>TRBD2|TRBV15|-|TRBJ2-1
CATSRDLFSGGAGEQFF
TGTGCCACCAGCAGAGATTTGTTTAGCGGGGGGGCCGGTGAGCAGTTCTTC
>TRBD2|TRBV10-3|-|TRBJ2-3
CATVKGLAGGPPTDTQYF
TGTGCCACTGTAAAGGGACTAGCGGGGGGGCCCCCCACAGATACGCAGTATTTT
>TRBD2|TRBV28|-|TRBJ2-2
CASSLGGVNTGELFF
TGTGCCAGCAGTTTAGGGGGGGTGAACACCGGGGAGCTGTTTTTT
>TRBD1|TRBV6-6|-|TRBJ1-1
CASSGTAVSAFF
TGTGCCAGCAGCGGGACAGCCGTTTCAGCTTTCTTT
>TRBD1|TRBV30|-|TRBJ2-3
CAWRRPGQGVRYTQYF
TGTGCCTGGAGACGCCCGGGACAGGGGGTACGGTATACGCAGTATTTT
>TRBD1|TRBV7-8|-|TRBJ1-3
CASSLRQGSGNTIYF
TGTGCCAGCAGCTTAAGACAGGGTTCTGGAAACACCATATATTTT
>-|TRBV19|-|TRBJ2-3
CASSPGEDTQYF
TGTGCCAGTAGCCCCGGGGAGGATACGCAGTATTTT
>-|TRBV5-1|-|TRBJ1-2
CASSSEGGYTF
TGCGCCAGCAGCTCTGAGGGTGGCTACACCTTC